This T cell receptor beta chain was identified during a study of T-cell reconstitution after alpha-beta-depleted transplantation in children. A library of TCRbeta sequences, prepared with unique molecular identifiers, was generated. Via MiXCR, TCRdb re-called the PCR reads, giving one row per CDR3 protein. This repertoire shows around 500,000 distinct CDR3 sequences, under 30% found once; its top ten account for over 12%. V was clipped by 4 bases and J by 3 bases, with 6 bases between them. Germline CDR1 SQVTM, CDR2 ANQGSEA. The CDR3 runs 12 residues. General study findings and limits: There were reportedly several hundred expanded graft clones from which alpha-beta T cells came about two months after transplant. Hyperexpanded clones declined; after one year, newly produced T cells mostly supplied diversity. Certain patients had high TCRbeta diversity at day 60, and it came from recipient T cells and thymic progenitors that survived.

This clonotype has a count of ten or more. As yet, its antigen is unknown. The chain has TRBV29-1 and TRBJ2-2; no reliable D call. This material consisted of PBMCs, mostly from graft donor cells, taken 360 days after TCRalphabeta/CD19-depleted stem cell transplant. This receptor was obtained from a boy under two years old who had a stem cell transplant for acute myeloid leukemia, so the T cells may come from the graft donor. The CDR3 nucleotides are TGCAGCGTTGGTAGACACACCGGGGAGCTGTTTTTT. Translated: CSVGRHTGELFF.